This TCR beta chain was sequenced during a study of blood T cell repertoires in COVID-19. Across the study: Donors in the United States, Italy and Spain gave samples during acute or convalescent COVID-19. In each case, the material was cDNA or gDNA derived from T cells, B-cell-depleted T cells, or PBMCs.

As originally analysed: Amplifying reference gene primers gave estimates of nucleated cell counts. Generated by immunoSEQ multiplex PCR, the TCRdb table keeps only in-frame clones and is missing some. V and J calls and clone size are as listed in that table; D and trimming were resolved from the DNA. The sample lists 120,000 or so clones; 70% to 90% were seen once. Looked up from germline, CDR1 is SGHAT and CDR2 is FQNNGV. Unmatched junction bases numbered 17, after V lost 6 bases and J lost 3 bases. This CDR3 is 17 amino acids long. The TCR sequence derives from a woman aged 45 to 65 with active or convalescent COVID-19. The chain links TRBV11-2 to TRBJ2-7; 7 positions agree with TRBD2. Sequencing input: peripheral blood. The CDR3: CASRPTRGPGGNYEQYF. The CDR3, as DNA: TGTGCCAGCAGACCCACGAGGGGACCGGGAGGAAACTACGAGCAGTACTTC.